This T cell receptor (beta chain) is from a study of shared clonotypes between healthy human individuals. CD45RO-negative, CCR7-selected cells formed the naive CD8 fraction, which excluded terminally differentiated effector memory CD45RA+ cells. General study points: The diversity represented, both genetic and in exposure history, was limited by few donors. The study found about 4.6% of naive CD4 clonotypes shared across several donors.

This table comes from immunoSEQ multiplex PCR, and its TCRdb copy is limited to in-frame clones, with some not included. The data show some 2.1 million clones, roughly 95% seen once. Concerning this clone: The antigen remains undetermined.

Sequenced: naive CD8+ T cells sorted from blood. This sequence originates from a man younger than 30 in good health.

In DNA, the CDR3 is TGTGCCAGCAGCTTAGGAATACTGGGGGGGGAGGATTCACCCCTCCACTTT. Its protein product is CASSLGILGGEDSPLHF. The V gene is TRBV13, the J gene TRBJ1-6, with D possibly matching TRBD1 (5 bases). The CDR3 is 17 amino acids. Germline loops: CDR1 PRHDT, CDR2 FYEKMQ (reference sequence). Trimming took 0 bases from V and 8 from J, leaving 17 bases between them. Together with reference TRBV13 and TRBJ1-6, the CDR3 gives the full variable domain: AAGVIQSPRHLIKEKRETATLKCYPIPRHDTVYWYQQGPGQDPQFLISFYEKMQSDKGSIPDRFSAQQFSDYHSELNMSSLELGDSALYFCASSLGILGGEDSPLHFGNGTRLTVT.